This record looks at one T cell receptor beta chain sequence and its context. This entry is derived from a study of control samples from healthy donors and cancer patients. Germline V gene data show CDR1 as SGHAT and CDR2 as FQNNGV. CDR3 length equals 14 residues. The V and J ends lost 0 bases and 3 bases respectively, with 7 bases between them. TCRdb's copy holds only in-frame clones and misses some; the assay was immunoSEQ multiplex PCR. The sample has more than 70,000 clones, approximately 90% seen once; the top ten hold 0.92%. The chain joins TRBV11-2 to TRBJ2-3, with D hard to call. Sequenced input: blood. This receptor was identified in a woman aged 25 to 39 in good health. Here the CDR3 DNA reads TGTGCCAGCAGCTTAGAGGGCACAACAGATACGCAGTATTTT. Protein product: CASSLEGTTDTQYF. The whole variable domain, remainder taken from reference TRBV11-2 and TRBJ2-3, is EAGVAQSPRYKIIEKRQSVAFWCNPISGHATLYWYQQILGQGPKLLIQFQNNGVVDDSQLPKDRFSAERLKGVDSTLKIQPAKLEDSAVYLCASSLEGTTDTQYFGPGTRLTVL.